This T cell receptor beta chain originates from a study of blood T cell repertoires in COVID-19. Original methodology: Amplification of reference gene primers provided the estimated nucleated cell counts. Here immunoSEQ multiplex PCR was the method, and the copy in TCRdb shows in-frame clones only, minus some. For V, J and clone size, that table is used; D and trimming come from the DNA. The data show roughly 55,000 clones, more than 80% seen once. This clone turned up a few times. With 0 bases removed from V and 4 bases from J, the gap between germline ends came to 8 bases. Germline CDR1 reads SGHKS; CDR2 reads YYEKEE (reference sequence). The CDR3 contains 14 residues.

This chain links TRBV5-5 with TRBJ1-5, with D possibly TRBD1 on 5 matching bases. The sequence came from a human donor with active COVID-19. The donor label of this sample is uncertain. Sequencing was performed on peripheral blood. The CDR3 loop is CASSLERGNQPQHF. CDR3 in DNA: TGTGCCAGCAGCTTGGAACGGGGGAATCAGCCCCAGCATTTT.